This is a list of T cell receptor beta chains from one sample in a study of blood T cell repertoires in COVID-19. Clones were read by immunoSEQ multiplex PCR, and TCRdb kept only the in-frame ones, dropping some. The table lists 210,000 or so clones, 65% to 90% of them singletons, with about 5% in the top ten. Input material: peripheral blood. These receptors were obtained from a human donor in a cohort sampled during active COVID-19. Each CDR3 is given with its conserved first and last residue. Fields, in order: clone size, J gene, V gene, D gene, CDR3 protein, CDR3 DNA. D genes are given only for firm matches. Clone size is stated in some rows and not others, as once, few, many or a class when expanded.

>NA|TRBJ1-4|TRBV21-1|NA
CASGTKGQNSGKLFF
TGTGCCAGCGGAACGAAGGGTCAAAACTCGGGGAAACTGTTTTTT
>NA|TRBJ2-7|TRBV28|TRBD2
CASSPLGTRRYF
TGTGCCAGCAGTCCCCTCGGGACTAGAAGGTACTTC
>NA|TRBJ1-1|TRBV19|NA
CASTTPGGARTEAFF
TGTGCCAGTACCACCCCGGGAGGGGCGAGGACTGAAGCTTTCTTT
>NA|TRBJ1-1|TRBV19|TRBD1
CASRQGIYAFF
TGTGCCAGTAGACAGGGGATTTACGCTTTCTTT
>NA|TRBJ1-1|TRBV5-1|NA
CASSLGGMNTEAFF
TGCGCCAGCAGCTTAGGAGGGATGAACACTGAAGCTTTCTTT
>NA|TRBJ1-2|TRBV6-5|NA
CATKGEGGSGYTF
TGTGCCACAAAAGGGGAGGGGGGATCTGGCTACACCTTC
>few|TRBJ2-7|TRBV10-3|NA
CATRAVGEQYF
TGTGCCACCAGGGCGGTCGGGGAGCAGTACTTC
>NA|TRBJ1-2|TRBV7-9|TRBD1
CASSLRDRGTGGYTF
TGTGCCAGCAGCCTCCGGGACAGGGGGACAGGTGGCTACACCTTC
>NA|TRBJ2-7|TRBV7-3|NA
CASSPSGSDSYEQYF
TGTGCCAGCAGCCCCAGCGGTAGTGATTCCTACGAGCAGTACTTC
>few|TRBJ2-3|TRBV27|NA
CASSQTHSTDTQYF
TGTGCCAGCAGCCAAACACACAGCACAGATACGCAGTATTTT
>NA|TRBJ2-1|TRBV19|NA
CASSIGGKIYNEQFF
TGTGCCAGTAGTATAGGCGGTAAAATCTACAATGAGCAGTTCTTC
>few|TRBJ1-1|TRBV7-9|TRBD1
CASSLDRGREAFF
TGTGCCAGCAGTTTGGACAGGGGTCGGGAAGCTTTCTTT
>NA|TRBJ2-3|TRBV6-4|TRBD1
CASSAGTGVGGTDTQYF
TGTGCCAGCAGTGCCGGGACAGGGGTCGGCGGCACAGATACGCAGTATTTT
>once|TRBJ2-7|TRBV5-1|NA
CASSPTGILSSYEQYF
TGCGCCAGCAGCCCCACAGGGATTTTGAGCTCCTACGAGCAGTACTTC
>NA|TRBJ2-7|TRBV30|TRBD1
CAWGQGPTLRSYEQYF
TGTGCCTGGGGACAGGGGCCAACCCTTCGCTCCTACGAGCAGTACTTC
>NA|TRBJ2-1|TRBV6-6|NA
CASIGFGGPRYNEQFF
TGTGCCAGCATAGGATTTGGGGGCCCCAGATACAATGAGCAGTTCTTC
>NA|TRBJ2-2|TRBV19|TRBD2
CASSMSGRAGTGELFF
TGTGCCAGTAGTATGAGCGGGAGGGCGGGTACCGGGGAGCTGTTTTTT
>NA|TRBJ2-1|TRBV11-1|TRBD2
CASSLAWAGGPYNEQFF
TGTGCCAGCAGCTTAGCATGGGCGGGAGGGCCCTACAATGAGCAGTTCTTC
>few|TRBJ2-7|TRBV5-4|TRBD2
CASSPLGAGDYEQYF
TGTGCCAGCAGCCCGCTAGGGGCGGGAGACTACGAGCAGTACTTC